Listed below are T cell receptor beta chains from one sample, sequenced in a study of spatial heterogeneity in lung cancer. Using its own MiXCR run on the 5' RACE reads, TCRdb lists one record per CDR3 protein. The profile shows about 50,000 distinct CDR3 sequences, roughly 7.6% of them singletons. The specimen comprised PBMCs, sampled at surgery. The receptors were gathered from a female donor with early-stage non-small cell lung cancer. CDR3s include the opening cysteine and the closing phenylalanine or tryptophan. A D gene is named only where the DNA matches it firmly. Not every row has a clone size; where given, it reads once, few, many or a size class.

TRBJ2-1 TRBV24-1 - - 13 TGTGCCACCAGTGATTACTCAGGGGATGAGCAGTTCTTC CATSDYSGDEQFF
TRBJ2-7 TRBV5-1 TRBD1 few 15 TGCGCCAGCAGCTTTGGGACAGGGAGCTCCTACGAGCAGTACTTC CASSFGTGSSYEQYF
TRBJ1-2 TRBV7-2 - many 12 TGTGCCAGCAGCTTCTCACGAGCGGGCTACACCTTC CASSFSRAGYTF
TRBJ2-7 TRBV3-1 - few 18 TGTGCCAGCAGCCCAAATCAGCAGGGACGGCGTAAGAACTACGAGCAGTACTTC CASSPNQQGRRKNYEQYF
TRBJ1-1 TRBV30 - many 16 TGTGCCTGGAGTGTAATATCTGCCGGACGAAAAAATTGGGCTTTCTTT CAWSVISAGRKNWAFF
TRBJ2-1 TRBV6-1 - many 16 TGTGCCAGCAGTGCCCTAACAGGGACTTTCTACAATGAGCAGTTCTTC CASSALTGTFYNEQFF
TRBJ2-5 TRBV20-1 TRBD2 - 15 TGCAGTGCTAGAGAGCTAGCGGGAAGCCAAGAGACCCAGTACTTC CSARELAGSQETQYF
TRBJ1-2 TRBV3-1 - - 14 TGTGCCAGCAGCCAACAGACGACCCACTATGGCTACACCTTC CASSQQTTHYGYTF
TRBJ2-1 TRBV5-6 - - 15 TGTGCCAGCAGCTTGGCAGGTCCTTCCTACAATGAGCAGTTCTTC CASSLAGPSYNEQFF
TRBJ2-7 TRBV4-1 - few 15 TGCGCCAGCAGCCAAGGCGTAGGGGCGCTCTCAGAGCAGTACTTC CASSQGVGALSEQYF
TRBJ2-7 TRBV7-6 - few 14 TGTGCCAGCAGTCTAGCCGGGGTCTCCTACGAGCAGTACTTC CASSLAGVSYEQYF
TRBJ2-1 TRBV29-1 TRBD2 few 18 TGCAGCGTTGGGGGGGAGGGAGCACTGAATCCTACGTACAATGAGCAGTTCTTC CSVGGEGALNPTYNEQFF
TRBJ1-5 TRBV19 - - 14 TGTGCCAGTAGTCAAGGGTATCACAATCAGCCCCAGCATTTT CASSQGYHNQPQHF
TRBJ2-2 TRBV28 TRBD1 - 17 TGTGCCAGCAGTTTATTGGGCAGGGGGCTGGACACCGGGGAGCTGTTTTTT CASSLLGRGLDTGELFF
TRBJ2-1 TRBV5-1 - - 21 TGCGCCAGCAGCTTACGTCCCGGGACAGGGGCGCCGGGACTAGCTTACAATGAGCAGTTCTTC CASSLRPGTGAPGLAYNEQFF
TRBJ2-6 TRBV7-2 TRBD2 few 17 TGTGCCAGCAGCCCTGAGCGGGGGGGGACTGGGGCCAACGTCCTGACTTTC CASSPERGGTGANVLTF
TRBJ2-7 TRBV19 - - 14 TGTGCCAGTAGTATAAAGGCAGGTTACTACGAGCAGTACTTC CASSIKAGYYEQYF
TRBJ2-7 TRBV14 - - 15 TGTGCCAGCAGCCAAGATCGAGGGGGGGCCTACGAGCAGTACTTC CASSQDRGGAYEQYF
TRBJ2-1 TRBV7-2 TRBD2 few 16 TGTGCCAGCAGCCCCTTAGCGGGAGGCACCTACAATGAGCAGTTCTTC CASSPLAGGTYNEQFF
TRBJ1-5 TRBV20-1 TRBD1 many 15 TGCAGTGCTAGAGATCTCGGACAGGGTTATCAGCCCCAGCATTTT CSARDLGQGYQPQHF
TRBJ2-3 TRBV5-4 - - 14 TGTGCCAGCAGCTTCTTGGGGTACACAGATACGCAGTATTTT CASSFLGYTDTQYF
TRBJ2-2 TRBV13 - - 14 TGTGCCAGCAGCTTTAACAGTAGAGCGGGGGAGCTGTTTTTT CASSFNSRAGELFF
TRBJ2-2 TRBV7-3 TRBD2 - 15 TGTGCCAGCAGCTTTAGCGGGGGAGAGACCGGGGAGCTGTTTTTT CASSFSGGETGELFF
TRBJ2-1 TRBV4-2 - many 13 TGTGCCAGCAGCCAAGGACTTAGAAATGAGCAGTTCTTC CASSQGLRNEQFF
TRBJ1-1 TRBV6-1 TRBD1 - 15 TGTGCCAGCAGGATGGACAGGAAGTCGTTCACTGAAGCTTTCTTT CASRMDRKSFTEAFF
TRBJ2-1 TRBV12-3/TRBV12-4 - many 16 TGTGCCAGCAGTTTATTCGGGGCTGGCTCCTACAATGAGCAGTTCTTC CASSLFGAGSYNEQFF
TRBJ2-3 TRBV21-1 - - 16 TGTGCCAGCGGCAAAGGAACAGGGGGCTCAACAGATACGCAGTATTTT CASGKGTGGSTDTQYF
TRBJ1-2 TRBV19 - many 12 TGTGCCAGTAGTATAGCCGGCTTTGGCTACACCTTC CASSIAGFGYTF
TRBJ1-2 TRBV12-3/TRBV12-4 - many 13 TGTGCCAGCAGTTTAAGGGAGGTCGCCGGCTACACCTTC CASSLREVAGYTF
TRBJ2-5 TRBV9 - many 16 TGTGCCAGCAGCTCTCAAACCGGAGGGGTTGTAGAGACCCAGTACTTC CASSSQTGGVVETQYF
TRBJ1-5 TRBV6-2/TRBV6-3 TRBD1 - 15 TGTGCCGCGAGCCCGGGACAGGGGGCCGGTCAGCCCCAGCATTTT CAASPGQGAGQPQHF
TRBJ2-3 TRBV6-2/TRBV6-3 TRBD1 - 15 TGTGCCAGCAGTTATGGACAGGGGGAATCAGATACGCAGTATTTT CASSYGQGESDTQYF
TRBJ1-4 TRBV18 - - 17 TGTGCCAGCTCACCCCTGCTCAGCTTCCTTAATCGTGAAAAACTGTTTTTT CASSPLLSFLNREKLFF
TRBJ2-5 TRBV11-2 - - 11 TGTGCCAGCAGCCCCAGTAGGACCCAGTACTTC CASSPSRTQYF
TRBJ2-2 TRBV28 - - 15 TGTGCCAGCAGTTTCGTACAGGGACCAACCGGGGAGCTGTTTTTT CASSFVQGPTGELFF
TRBJ2-3 TRBV30 - few 15 TGTGCCTGGAGTGTATTACCAGACATCACAGATACGCAGTATTTT CAWSVLPDITDTQYF
TRBJ2-1 TRBV7-3 - - 15 TGTGCCAGCAGCGGAACAGGGAGCTCCTACAATGAGCAGTTCTTC CASSGTGSSYNEQFF